Only a few counts were recorded for the clone carrying this T cell receptor beta chain. Its antigen is unidentified. The germline CDR1 and CDR2 sequences are SGDLS and YYNGEE. The CDR3 consists of 15 residues. The V and J ends lost 3 bases and 0 bases, in that order; junction bases with no gene match: 5. This sample stems from a study of cytomegalovirus exposure and HLA in healthy donors. Study results and limitations: Accurate prediction of most subjects' HLA-A and HLA-B alleles from TCR beta sequences was reported. Per a later analysis, HLA-associated TCR beta chains showed more clonal expansion than other, equally common TCR beta chains. Donors were assumed by presence/absence analyses to have roughly uniform sequencing depth.

In the PCR, 60 Vbeta and 13 Jbeta primers were used. Sequencing used immunoSEQ multiplex PCR; TCRdb keeps in-frame clones, though not all of them. This sample has 100,000 or so clones, with 10% to 15% found just once. The V gene is TRBV9, the J gene TRBJ1-2; 7 positions agree with TRBD1. This receptor was taken from a man between 35 and 55 years old in good health and CMV-seropositive. Sequences were obtained from PBMCs. As DNA, the CDR3 is TGTGCCAGCAGCGCCAGGGGGACGACTAACTATGGCTACACCTTC. Protein sequence: CASSARGTTNYGYTF. Full variable domain (remainder filled in from reference TRBV9 and TRBJ1-2): DSGVTQTPKHLITATGQRVTLRCSPRSGDLSVYWYQQSLDQGLQFLIQYYNGEERAKGNILERFSAQQFPDLHSELNLSSLELGDSALYFCASSARGTTNYGYTFGSGTRLTVV.